This record looks at one T cell receptor beta chain sequence and its context. The data stem from a study of blood T cell repertoires in COVID-19. Across the study: Sites in the United States, Italy and Spain provided acute and convalescent COVID-19 samples. In each case, the material was cDNA or gDNA derived from T cells, B-cell-depleted T cells, or PBMCs.

CDR1 SGHDN and CDR2 FVKESK come from the germline V gene. This CDR3 is built from 14 residues. The V and J ends lost 4 bases and 0 bases respectively, with 7 bases between them. In the authors' workflow: Using reference gene primer amplification, nucleated cell counts were estimated. The assay was immunoSEQ multiplex PCR, and TCRdb's table has in-frame clones only and misses some. Clone size and the V and J calls come from that table; the DNA yielded D and trimming. This table holds some 1,700 clones, approximately 84% found once. The clonotype comes from an older man with active COVID-19. The chain uses TRBV14 and TRBJ1-3; the D is unclear. Sequenced material: peripheral blood. The CDR3 DNA sequence: TGTGCCAGCAGCCGAGGGATCTCTGGAAACACCATATATTTT. Translation: CASSRGISGNTIYF.